This T cell receptor (beta chain) was captured in a study of T-cell memory formation after mild COVID-19. Using its own MiXCR run on the 5' RACE reads, TCRdb lists one record per CDR3 protein. This table has around 130,000 distinct CDR3 sequences, 5% to 6.5% appearing once. J was trimmed by 6 bases and V by 1 base; bases with no gene match: 2. This CDR3 region has 13 residues. Germline loops: CDR1 SQVTM, CDR2 ANQGSEA. The sequenced sample was PBMCs or a T cell subset sorted from them (not recorded which). The genes are TRBV29-1 and TRBJ2-7, with TRBD2 matching over 11 bases. The receptor was derived from an adult woman who had mild COVID-19 (a few samples of this study predate the infection). Cell type and time point are not known. The CDR3 DNA reads as TGCAGCGTTGAAGGGACTAGCGGGCGCGAGCAGTACTTC. This codes for CSVEGTSGREQYF.